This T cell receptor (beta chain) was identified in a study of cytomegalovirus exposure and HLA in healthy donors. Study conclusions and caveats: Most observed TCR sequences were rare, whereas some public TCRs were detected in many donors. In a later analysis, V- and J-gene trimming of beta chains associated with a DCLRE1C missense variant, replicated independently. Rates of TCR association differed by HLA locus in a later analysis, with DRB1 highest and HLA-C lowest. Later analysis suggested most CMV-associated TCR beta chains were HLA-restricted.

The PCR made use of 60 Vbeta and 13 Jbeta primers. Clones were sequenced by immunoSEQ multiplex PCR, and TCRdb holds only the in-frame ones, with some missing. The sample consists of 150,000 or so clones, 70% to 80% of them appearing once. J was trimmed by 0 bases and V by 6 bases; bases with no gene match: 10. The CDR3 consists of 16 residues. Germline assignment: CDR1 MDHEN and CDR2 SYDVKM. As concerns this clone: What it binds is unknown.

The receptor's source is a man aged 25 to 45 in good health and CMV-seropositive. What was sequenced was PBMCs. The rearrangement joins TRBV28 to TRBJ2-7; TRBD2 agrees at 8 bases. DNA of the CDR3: TGTGCCAGCAGACCCTCCCACAGCGGGAGCTCCTACGAGCAGTACTTC. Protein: CASRPSHSGSSYEQYF.